The present T cell receptor (beta chain) was sequenced within a study of T cells in Graves' hyperthyroidism and ophthalmopathy. Absent ophthalmopathy progression within 18 months defined stable Graves' hyperthyroidism. Patients aged 18 to 65 had newly diagnosed hyperthyroidism that had lasted under 2 months. The junction had 10 bases not matched to a gene; V was cut back by 2 bases and J by 7 bases. CDR1 and CDR2 (germline): SEHNR, FQNEAQ (reference sequence). CDR3 length equals 15 residues. This clonotype was recorded many times. Amplified TCR beta CDR3 regions derived from RNA transcripts. The study used the HTBI primer set for a first-round RT-PCR of the TCR CDR3. TCRdb redid the calling of the multiplex PCR reads with MiXCR, one entry per CDR3 protein. This sample has about 700,000 distinct CDR3 sequences, with 13% to 15% found just once.

The rearrangement joins TRBV7-9 to TRBJ2-7, with 8 bases that match TRBD1. Sequences were obtained from blood. This receptor was taken from a woman aged 18-29 years with Graves' hyperthyroidism. CDR3 bases: TGTGCCAGCAGCTTATCCGGGACAGGATCACTGGAGCAGTACTTC. It is translated as CASSLSGTGSLEQYF. Full variable domain (remainder filled in from reference TRBV7-9 and TRBJ2-7): DTGVSQNPRHKITKRGQNVTFRCDPISEHNRLYWYRQTLGQGPEFLTYFQNEAQLEKSRLLSDRFSAERPKGSFSTLEIQRTEQGDSAMYLCASSLSGTGSLEQYFGPGTRLTVT.